This TCR beta chain appears in the sequencing data of a study of CD8+ T cells in alopecia areata. Study results and caveats: Sequenced scalp T cells also include alphabeta T cells resident in normal skin. Patients shared TCRs less clearly than mice did, possibly for HLA-related reasons. Clonality exceeded that of normal scalp in lesional scalp, most notably in alopecia totalis/universalis.

Investigators isolated RNA and reverse transcribed it into cDNA to act as the sequencing template. Generated by immunoSEQ multiplex PCR, the TCRdb table keeps only in-frame clones and is missing some. This repertoire shows about 150,000 clones, approximately 60% found once; its top ten account for 36%. Sorting of PBMCs yielded the CD4+ and CD8+ T cells. This CDR3 is 11 amino acids long. Germline loops: CDR1 MDHEN, CDR2 SYDVKM. V lost 4 bases and J 6 bases, leaving 3 bases between the germline ends. This clone appeared a few times. Its antigen remains unknown. Sample: CD8+ T cells sorted from blood. The sequence came from a human donor in good health. The chain links TRBV28 to TRBJ2-2; D unclear. The CDR3 is CASSWSGELFF. The CDR3 DNA sequence: TGTGCCAGCAGTTGGTCCGGGGAGCTGTTTTTT. The full variable domain, completed using reference TRBV28 and TRBJ2-2, is DVKVTQSSRYLVKRTGEKVFLECVQDMDHENMFWYRQDPGLGLRLIYFSYDVKMKEKGDIPEGYSVSREKKERFSLILESASTNQTSMYLCASSWSGELFFGEGSRLTVL.